A single sample gave rise to the 19 T cell receptor beta chains below, sequenced in a study of follicular helper T cells after annual influenza vaccination. Time point specified: 2014-2015 season, pre-vaccination. The repertoire was sequenced with immunoSEQ multiplex PCR; TCRdb's copy has only in-frame clones and lacks some. The top ten clones hold around 1.2% of a sample with about 27,000 clones, about four fifths of them seen once. This sample comprised CXCR5+ CD38- circulating T follicular helper cells from blood, obtained on the day of influenza vaccination. Regarding subset: circulating Tfh, non-naive CD4+CXCR5+PD-1+ (ICOS+CD38+ or ICOS-CD38-). The source of these receptors is an adult who received the influenza vaccine.

The genes are TRBV7-9 and TRBJ2-7; D not resolved. This CDR3 comprises 13 residues. Trimming removed 1 base from V and 6 bases from J, with 10 bases in between. Germline values: CDR1 SEHNR, CDR2 FQNEAQ (reference sequence). The DNA for the CDR3 is TGTGCCAGCAGCTTAGGTGAGGTCGGCGAGCAGTACTTC. Amino acids: CASSLGEVGEQYF. Based on the CDR3 plus reference TRBV7-9 and TRBJ2-7, the full variable domain is DTGVSQNPRHKITKRGQNVTFRCDPISEHNRLYWYRQTLGQGPEFLTYFQNEAQLEKSRLLSDRFSAERPKGSFSTLEIQRTEQGDSAMYLCASSLGEVGEQYFGPGTRLTVT.

The genes are TRBV7-2 and TRBJ2-5; tentatively, D is TRBD2 (6 bases). The assigned J gene may be wrong: the sequence end matches TRBJ2-7 better. The germline V gene encodes CDR1 SGHTA and CDR2 FQGNSA. This CDR3 is built from 15 residues. The CDR3 region is CASSSSGEPLYEQYF. For the CDR3, the DNA is TGTGCCAGCAGCTCATCGGGGGAACCACTCTACGAGCAGTACTTC.

The rearrangement links TRBV7-8 to TRBJ1-5; the match to TRBD1 covers 7 bases. V trimming: 3 bases; J trimming: 5 bases; junction bases outside the gene matches: 4. CDR1 and CDR2 from the germline V gene are SGHVS and FQNEAQ. This CDR3 has 14 amino acids. The CDR3 protein is CASSFGTDYQPQHF. CDR3 bases: TGTGCCAGCAGCTTCGGGACAGATTATCAGCCCCAGCATTTT.

The V gene is TRBV2, the J gene TRBJ2-5; 9 bases are a match to TRBD1. The CDR3 has 14 amino acids. CDR1 is SNHLY and CDR2 is FYNNEI in the germline V gene. The V and J ends lost 4 bases and 2 bases, in that order; junction bases with no gene match: 2. CDR3: CASSVDRGQETQYF. The DNA for the CDR3 is TGTGCCAGCAGTGTCGACAGGGGGCAAGAGACCCAGTACTTC.

This clone was counted between two and nine times. This chain uses TRBV4-1 with TRBJ1-3, with 7 bases fitting TRBD1. Germline CDR1 MGHRA, CDR2 YSYEKL. The trim removed 1 base at V and 0 bases at J, leaving 0 bases unmatched. CDR3 length: 15 amino acids. The CDR3 sequence: CASSQGTGSGNTIYF. Written as DNA, the CDR3 is TGCGCCAGCAGCCAAGGGACAGGCTCTGGAAACACCATATATTTT.

V is TRBV14 and J is TRBJ2-7; a weak D match, TRBD2 (6 bases). Trimming took off 4 bases at V and 2 bases at J, with 15 bases between the two ends. This CDR3 is built from 15 residues. The germline CDR1 and CDR2 sequences are SGHDN and FVKESK. The CDR3 protein is CASSRGTASTYEQYF. The CDR3 nucleotides are TGTGCCAGCAGCCGGGGGACTGCCTCCACCTACGAGCAGTACTTC.

This chain uses TRBV2 with TRBJ2-7; D might be TRBD2 (6 bases). The CDR3 consists of 13 residues. V lost 8 bases to trimming and J lost 1 base, with 12 bases between them. CDR1 is SNHLY, CDR2 FYNNEI, per germline. The CDR3 region is CASGGGRSYEQYF. For the CDR3, the DNA is TGTGCCAGCGGAGGAGGGAGGTCCTACGAGCAGTACTTC. The variable domain in full, completed from reference TRBV2 and TRBJ2-7, reads EPEVTQTPSHQVTQMGQEVILRCVPISNHLYFYWYRQILGQKVEFLVSFYNNEISEKSEIFDDQFSVERPDGSNFTLKIRSTKLEDSAMYFCASGGGRSYEQYFGPGTRLTVT.

The chain has TRBV28 and TRBJ2-1; 11 nucleotides align to TRBD2. CDR3 length: 14 residues. Trimming removed 7 bases from V and 9 bases from J; junction bases left unmatched: 8. Germline loops: CDR1 MDHEN, CDR2 SYDVKM. The CDR3 region is CASIVAGGLGEQFF. The CDR3 DNA follows: TGTGCCAGCATAGTAGCGGGAGGGCTCGGTGAGCAGTTCTTC.

The chain uses TRBV27 and TRBJ1-3, with D maybe TRBD1 (6 bases). Germline CDR1 and CDR2: MNHEY and SMNVEV (reference sequence). Trimming took off 5 bases at V and 5 bases at J, with 10 bases between the two ends. The CDR3 is 13 amino acids. The DNA for the CDR3 is TGTGCCAGCAGTCCTCAGGGGAGAAACACCATATATTTT. Amino acid sequence: CASSPQGRNTIYF.

The V and J genes are TRBV5-4 and TRBJ1-1; D possibly corresponds to TRBD1 (5 bases). V lost 5 bases, J lost 1 base, and 12 bases lay in between. Germline V CDR1 and CDR2: SGHNT, YYREEE (reference sequence). The CDR3 extends over 14 amino acids. The CDR3 DNA sequence: TGTGCCAGCAGTGCCCGGAGGGGGAACACTGAAGCTTTCTTT. This translates into CASSARRGNTEAFF.

This clone has only a few counts. The chain employs TRBV7-2 and TRBJ1-1; D perhaps matches TRBD1 (5 bases). This CDR3 has 13 amino acids. V lost 5 bases and J 7 bases, leaving 14 bases between the germline ends. The germline V gene has CDR1 SGHTA and CDR2 FQGNSA. This chain's CDR3 is CASSLRGGDEAFF. In DNA, the CDR3 is TGTGCCAGCAGCCTCCGGGGGGGTGATGAAGCTTTCTTT. The full variable domain, in which reference TRBV7-2 and TRBJ1-1 provide the parts outside the CDR3, is GAGVSQSPSNKVTEKGKDVELRCDPISGHTALYWYRQSLGQGLEFLIYFQGNSAPDKSGLPSDRFSAERTGGSVSTLTIQRTQQEDSAVYLCASSLRGGDEAFFGQGTRLTVV.

The J gene is TRBJ1-6, the V gene TRBV9; 9 bases are shared with TRBD1. The trim removed 1 base at V and 7 bases at J, leaving 3 bases unmatched. The CDR3 runs 15 residues. The germline CDR1 and CDR2 sequences are SGDLS and YYNGEE. The CDR3 DNA sequence: TGTGCCAGCAGCGTATCCGGGACAGGGAATTCACCCCTCCACTTT. It encodes CASSVSGTGNSPLHF. The entire variable domain, with the rest obtained from reference TRBV9 and TRBJ1-6, is as follows: DSGVTQTPKHLITATGQRVTLRCSPRSGDLSVYWYQQSLDQGLQFLIQYYNGEERAKGNILERFSAQQFPDLHSELNLSSLELGDSALYFCASSVSGTGNSPLHFGNGTRLTVT.

This clone was seen just once. The chain is built from TRBV7-2 and TRBJ2-7; a possible D gene is TRBD1 (6 bases). The V end lost 3 bases, the J end lost 3 bases, and 12 bases lay between the germline ends. Per the germline V gene, CDR1 is SGHTA and CDR2 is FQGNSA. This CDR3 is built from 14 residues. The CDR3 coding sequence is TGTGCCAGCAGCTTCCGGGACAACTTCTACGAGCAGTACTTC. Protein product: CASSFRDNFYEQYF. Based on the CDR3 plus reference TRBV7-2 and TRBJ2-7, the full variable domain is GAGVSQSPSNKVTEKGKDVELRCDPISGHTALYWYRQSLGQGLEFLIYFQGNSAPDKSGLPSDRFSAERTGGSVSTLTIQRTQQEDSAVYLCASSFRDNFYEQYFGPGTRLTVT.

The chain has TRBV5-1 and TRBJ1-1, with a weak D call TRBD1 (5 bases). The germline gives CDR1 SGHRS, CDR2 YFSETQ. This CDR3 comprises 13 residues. The V end lost 5 bases, the J end lost 7 bases, and 15 bases lay between the germline ends. CDR3 loop: CASRLQTDNEAFF. CDR3 sequence (DNA): TGCGCCAGCAGGCTCCAGACAGATAATGAAGCTTTCTTT.

The V gene is TRBV6-1, the J gene TRBJ2-5; no reliable D call. Germline V gene sequence: CDR1 MNHNS, CDR2 SASEGT. CDR3 length: 11 amino acids. V was clipped by 8 bases and J by 5 bases, with 9 bases between them. The CDR3 loop reads CASLEVETQYF. CDR3 in DNA: TGTGCCAGCCTTGAGGTGGAGACCCAGTACTTC.

The chain uses TRBV30 and TRBJ1-5; D is uncertain. The CDR3 has 12 amino acids. The germline CDR1 and CDR2 sequences are GTSNPN and SVGIG (reference sequence). Trimming took 7 bases from V and 6 from J, leaving 13 bases between them. CDR3 in amino acids: CASGEGFQPQHF. Written as DNA, the CDR3 is TGTGCCTCGGGTGAGGGCTTTCAGCCCCAGCATTTT.

The chain combines TRBV9 with TRBJ2-2; TRBD2 matches 7 bases. Germline V gene data show CDR1 as SGDLS and CDR2 as YYNGEE. The CDR3 loop spans 12 amino acids. V lost 7 bases, J lost 7 bases, and 4 bases stayed unmatched. The CDR3 loop is CASSPGGGELFF. For the CDR3, the DNA is TGTGCCAGCTCCCCGGGGGGCGGGGAGCTGTTTTTT.

The chain joins TRBV11-1 to TRBJ2-6; unclear D gene. CDR1 and CDR2 (germline): SGHAT, FQDESV (reference sequence). The CDR3 is 15 residues long. Trimming stripped 3 bases from V and 0 bases from J, with 6 bases between. CDR3 in amino acids: CASSLTASGANVLTF. For the CDR3, the DNA is TGTGCCAGCAGCTTGACTGCCTCTGGGGCCAACGTCCTGACTTTC.

This chain joins TRBV30 and TRBJ2-2; a weak D match, TRBD2 (6 bases). CDR1 and CDR2 from the germline V gene are GTSNPN and SVGIG (reference sequence). Trimming cost V 4 bases and J 3 bases, with 15 bases left between them. This CDR3 comprises 15 residues. CDR3 sequence (DNA): TGTGCCTGGACAGGGATAGGCGGGGACACCGGGGAGCTGTTTTTT. Translating gives CAWTGIGGDTGELFF. Together with reference TRBV30 and TRBJ2-2, the CDR3 gives the full variable domain: SQTIHQWPATLVQPVGSPLSLECTVEGTSNPNLYWYRQAAGRGLQLLFYSVGIGQISSEVPQNLSASRPQDRQFILSSKKLLLSDSGFYLCAWTGIGGDTGELFFGEGSRLTVL.